The clone carrying this T cell receptor beta chain turned up a few times. TCRdb used MiXCR to reprocess the 5' RACE reads, holding one entry per CDR3 protein. The sample lists 650,000 to 750,000 distinct CDR3 sequences, about 20% occurring once. This CDR3 has 13 residues. The V gene end was trimmed by 8 bases and the J gene end by 0 bases; junction bases not matched to a gene: 1. The data belong to a study of identical twins. The sample also formed part of further work on T cells expressing NK-cell markers.

The V call is TRBV12-3 or TRBV12-4, the J call TRBJ2-7; the match to TRBD1 covers 10 bases. The sequencing sample was made of PBMCs. This receptor was obtained from a woman aged 18 to 35 in good health. The CDR3: CASGTGVSYEQYF. DNA for the CDR3: TGTGCCAGCGGGACAGGGGTCTCCTACGAGCAGTACTTC.